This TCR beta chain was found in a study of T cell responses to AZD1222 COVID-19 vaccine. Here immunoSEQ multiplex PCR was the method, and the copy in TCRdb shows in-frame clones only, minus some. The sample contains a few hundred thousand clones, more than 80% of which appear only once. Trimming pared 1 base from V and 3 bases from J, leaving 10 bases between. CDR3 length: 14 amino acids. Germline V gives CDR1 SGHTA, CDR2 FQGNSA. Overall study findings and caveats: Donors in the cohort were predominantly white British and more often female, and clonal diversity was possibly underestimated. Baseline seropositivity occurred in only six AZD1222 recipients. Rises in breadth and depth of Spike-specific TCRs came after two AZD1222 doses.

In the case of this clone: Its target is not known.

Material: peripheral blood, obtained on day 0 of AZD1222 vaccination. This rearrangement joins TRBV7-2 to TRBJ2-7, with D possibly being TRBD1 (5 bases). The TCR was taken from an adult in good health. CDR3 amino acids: CASSLVGADYEQYF. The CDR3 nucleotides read TGTGCCAGCAGCTTAGTTGGGGCAGACTACGAGCAGTACTTC.